The 15 T cell receptor beta chains presented below share a single source sample, sequenced in a study of control samples from healthy donors and cancer patients. Data came from immunoSEQ multiplex PCR; TCRdb stores just in-frame clones and leaves some out. The repertoire holds about 130,000 clones, with 90% to 95% as singletons. Sequenced sample: PBMCs. The origin of the receptors is a man aged 55 to 70 with colorectal cancer.

A single count supports this clone. CDR3 amino acids: CASSLDQGSNEQFF. In nucleotides, the CDR3 is TGTGCCAGCAGCTTGGATCAGGGATCCAATGAGCAGTTCTTC. The rearrangement links TRBV5-4 to TRBJ2-1, with TRBD1 as a possible D gene (5 bases). V lost 0 bases and J lost 6, with 10 bases in between. This CDR3 spans 14 amino acids. Germline CDR1 and CDR2: SGHNT and YYREEE (reference sequence).

The chain joins TRBV19 to TRBJ1-5; D gene uncertain. CDR1 is LNHDA and CDR2 is SQIVND in the germline V gene (reference sequence). The V and J ends lost 10 bases and 3 bases respectively, with 16 bases between them. The CDR3 is 14 amino acids. In nucleotides, the CDR3 is TGTGCCATCGCCCCCCTCGGGGACAATCAGCCCCAGCATTTT. Residues: CAIAPLGDNQPQHF.

J is TRBJ1-6 and V is TRBV5-1, with a weak D call TRBD1 (5 bases). V was trimmed by 3 bases and J by 5 bases, leaving 12 bases between them. This CDR3 region has 15 residues. Germline CDR1 SGHRS, CDR2 YFSETQ. In DNA, the CDR3 is TGCGCCAGCAGCTCGTCGGGGGAGGATAATTCACCCCTCCACTTT. This gives the protein CASSSSGEDNSPLHF. The variable domain in full, completed from reference TRBV5-1 and TRBJ1-6, reads KAGVTQTPRYLIKTRGQQVTLSCSPISGHRSVSWYQQTPGQGLQFLFEYFSETQRNKGNFPGRFSGRQFSNSRSEMNVSTLELGDSALYLCASSSSGEDNSPLHFGNGTRLTVT.

This chain joins TRBV11-2 and TRBJ1-2; D possibly corresponds to TRBD1 (5 bases). Looked up from germline, CDR1 is SGHAT and CDR2 is FQNNGV. This CDR3 spans 14 amino acids. V lost 4 bases to trimming and J lost 7 bases, with 16 bases between them. The CDR3 nucleotides read TGTGCCAGCAGCTCGGGACCAGGGTATCTTGGCTACACCTTC. Translating it yields CASSSGPGYLGYTF.

The chain uses TRBV9 and TRBJ2-3; 9 bases line up with TRBD2. Germline trimming cut 5 bases from V and 4 bases from J; bases unmatched to any gene: 5. CDR3 length equals 14 residues. Germline-derived CDR1 and CDR2 are SGDLS and YYNGEE. The CDR3 sequence: CASRGTSIADTQYF. The CDR3 region has the DNA TGTGCCAGCAGGGGGACTAGCATCGCAGATACGCAGTATTTT.

CDR3 loop: CASSPGGGFGYTF. The CDR3 bases are TGTGCCAGCAGTCCAGGGGGTGGATTTGGCTACACCTTC. This chain links TRBV28 with TRBJ1-2, with 7 nucleotides matching TRBD1. This CDR3 has 13 amino acids. The germline CDR1 and CDR2 sequences are MDHEN and SYDVKM. The V segment lost 5 bases and the J segment 7 bases; nucleotides outside the gene matches: 7.

The chain is built from TRBV18 and TRBJ2-7; D tentatively fits TRBD1 or TRBD2 (7 bases each). V was shortened by 7 bases and J by 1 base, with 20 bases between the two germline ends. This CDR3 region has 16 residues. Germline values: CDR1 KGHSH, CDR2 LQKENI. The CDR3 spells CASCTGRGTASYEQYF. The CDR3 DNA reads as TGTGCCAGCTGCACAGGGCGGGGGACAGCGTCCTACGAGCAGTACTTC.

The chain couples TRBV9 to TRBJ2-7, with no clear D. Germline CDR1 and CDR2: SGDLS and YYNGEE. Trimming shortened V by 1 base and J by 2 bases, and 7 bases separated the two germline ends. This CDR3 is built from 13 residues. CDR3 sequence reads: CASSVMGTYEQYF. DNA for the CDR3: TGTGCCAGCAGCGTAATGGGCACCTACGAGCAGTACTTC. Combining the CDR3 with reference TRBV9 and TRBJ2-7 gives the whole variable domain DSGVTQTPKHLITATGQRVTLRCSPRSGDLSVYWYQQSLDQGLQFLIQYYNGEERAKGNILERFSAQQFPDLHSELNLSSLELGDSALYFCASSVMGTYEQYFGPGTRLTVT.

J is TRBJ1-4 and V is TRBV4-1; possible D gene TRBD1, 5 bases. The germline V gene encodes CDR1 MGHRA and CDR2 YSYEKL. The CDR3 extends over 16 amino acids. The V gene lost 3 bases and the J gene lost 1 base, with 12 bases spanning the gap. CDR3 DNA sequence: TGCGCCAGCAGCCAGGGGCGCGCGGGAACTAATGAAAAACTGTTTTTT. It translates to CASSQGRAGTNEKLFF.

V and J are TRBV18 and TRBJ2-7; 8 nucleotides agree with TRBD2. The V gene end was trimmed by 5 bases and the J gene end by 3 bases; junction bases not matched to a gene: 6. CDR1 is KGHSH and CDR2 is LQKENI in the germline V gene. This CDR3 comprises 14 residues. CDR3 protein: CASSSPGGGYEQYF. In nucleotides, the CDR3 is TGTGCCAGCTCATCCCCCGGGGGGGGCTACGAGCAGTACTTC.

The genes are TRBV6-4 and TRBJ1-5; TRBD1 agrees at 7 bases. This CDR3 contains 15 residues. J lost 0 bases, V lost 9 bases, and 8 bases had no gene match. From germline, CDR1 is MRHNA and CDR2 SNTAGT. CDR3 sequence (DNA): TGTGCCAGGGGGGACAGATGCTATAGCAATCAGCCCCAGCATTTT. Translated, it gives CARGDRCYSNQPQHF.

The J gene is TRBJ2-5, the V gene TRBV30; perhaps TRBD1 as D (5 bases). Trimming stripped 4 bases from V and 4 bases from J, with 10 bases between. The CDR3 spans 12 residues. Germline CDR1 is GTSNPN and CDR2 is SVGIG (reference sequence). CDR3 amino acids: CAWTGMVETQYF. The DNA of the CDR3 is TGTGCCTGGACAGGGATGGTAGAGACCCAGTACTTC. Full variable domain (outside the CDR3, taken from reference TRBV30 and TRBJ2-5): SQTIHQWPATLVQPVGSPLSLECTVEGTSNPNLYWYRQAAGRGLQLLFYSVGIGQISSEVPQNLSASRPQDRQFILSSKKLLLSDSGFYLCAWTGMVETQYFGPGTRLLVL.

This chain links TRBV24-1 with TRBJ1-2; tentatively, D is TRBD1 (5 bases). CDR3 length equals 15 residues. Germline values: CDR1 KGHDR, CDR2 SFDVKD. The V and J ends lost 3 bases and 2 bases respectively, with 12 bases between them. The CDR3 DNA reads as TGTGCCACCAGTGATCCCCAGGGCGGAAACTATGGCTACACCTTC. Its translation: CATSDPQGGNYGYTF.

CDR3 DNA: TGTGCCAGTAGTATAGGAGGGGGACAGTTTCAGCCCCAGCATTTT. Its protein product is CASSIGGGQFQPQHF. J is TRBJ1-5 and V is TRBV19, with 7 nucleotides matching TRBD1. The CDR3 covers 15 residues. Germline lookup yields CDR1 LNHDA and CDR2 SQIVND (reference sequence). The J segment lost 6 bases and the V segment lost 1 base, leaving 6 bases of the junction unmatched. Supplemented by reference TRBV19 and TRBJ1-5, the full variable domain reads DGGITQSPKYLFRKEGQNVTLSCEQNLNHDAMYWYRQDPGQGLRLIYYSQIVNDFQKGDIAEGYSVSREKKESFPLTVTSAQKNPTAFYLCASSIGGGQFQPQHFGDGTRLSIL.

A single count supports this clone. The chain carries TRBV6-5 and TRBJ1-6; 8 bases line up with TRBD1. V was pared by 0 bases and J by 9 bases, with 4 bases of the junction left unmatched. This CDR3 has 15 residues. Per the germline V gene, CDR1 is MNHEY and CDR2 is SVGAGI. The CDR3 is CASSYSQGVSSPLHF. The CDR3 coding sequence is TGTGCCAGCAGTTACTCACAGGGGGTTTCTTCACCCCTCCACTTT.